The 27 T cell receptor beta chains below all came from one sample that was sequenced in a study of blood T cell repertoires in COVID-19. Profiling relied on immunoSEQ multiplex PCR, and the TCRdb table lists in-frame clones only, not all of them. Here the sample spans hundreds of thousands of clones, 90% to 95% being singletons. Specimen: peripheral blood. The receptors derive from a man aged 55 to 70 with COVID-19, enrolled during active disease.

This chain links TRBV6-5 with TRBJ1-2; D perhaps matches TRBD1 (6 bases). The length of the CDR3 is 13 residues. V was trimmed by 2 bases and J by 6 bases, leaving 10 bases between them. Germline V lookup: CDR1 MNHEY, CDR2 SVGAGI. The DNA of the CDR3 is TGTGCCAGCAGTTACCCGGACAGCCATGGCTACACCTTC. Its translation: CASSYPDSHGYTF.

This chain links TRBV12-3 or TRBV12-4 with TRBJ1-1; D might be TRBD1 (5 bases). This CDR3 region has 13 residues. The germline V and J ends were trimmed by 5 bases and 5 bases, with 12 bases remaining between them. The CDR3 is CASSQTGWTEAFF. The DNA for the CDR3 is TGTGCCAGCAGTCAAACAGGTTGGACTGAAGCTTTCTTT.

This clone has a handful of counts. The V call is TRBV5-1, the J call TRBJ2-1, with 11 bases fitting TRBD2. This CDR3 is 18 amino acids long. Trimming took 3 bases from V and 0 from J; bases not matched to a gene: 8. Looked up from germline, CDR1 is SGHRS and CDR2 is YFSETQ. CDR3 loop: CASSYGLAGTYSYNEQFF. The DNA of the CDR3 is TGCGCCAGCAGCTATGGACTAGCGGGCACCTACTCCTACAATGAGCAGTTCTTC.

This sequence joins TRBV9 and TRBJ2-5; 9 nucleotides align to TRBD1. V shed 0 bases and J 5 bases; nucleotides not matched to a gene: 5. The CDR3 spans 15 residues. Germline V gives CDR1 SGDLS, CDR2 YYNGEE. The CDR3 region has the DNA TGTGCCAGCAGCGTAGCCGGGACAGGGAGGGAGACCCAGTACTTC. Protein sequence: CASSVAGTGRETQYF.

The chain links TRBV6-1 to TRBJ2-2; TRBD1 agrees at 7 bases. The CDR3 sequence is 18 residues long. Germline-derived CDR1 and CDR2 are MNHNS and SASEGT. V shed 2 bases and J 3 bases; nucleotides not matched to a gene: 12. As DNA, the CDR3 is TGTGCCAGCAGTGAAAACAGGGGCTCAACCCCCCACACCGGGGAGCTGTTTTTT. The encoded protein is CASSENRGSTPHTGELFF.

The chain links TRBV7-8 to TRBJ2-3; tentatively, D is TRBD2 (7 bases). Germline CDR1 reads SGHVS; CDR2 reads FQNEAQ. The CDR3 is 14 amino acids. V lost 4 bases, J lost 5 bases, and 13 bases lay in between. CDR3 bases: TGTGCCAGCAGCTCGCAGCGGGGACAAGATACGCAGTATTTT. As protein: CASSSQRGQDTQYF. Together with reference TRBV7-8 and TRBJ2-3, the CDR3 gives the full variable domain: GAGVSQSPRYKVAKRGQDVALRCDPISGHVSLFWYQQALGQGPEFLTYFQNEAQLDKSGLPSDRFFAERPEGSVSTLKIQRTQQEDSAVYLCASSSQRGQDTQYFGPGTRLTVL.

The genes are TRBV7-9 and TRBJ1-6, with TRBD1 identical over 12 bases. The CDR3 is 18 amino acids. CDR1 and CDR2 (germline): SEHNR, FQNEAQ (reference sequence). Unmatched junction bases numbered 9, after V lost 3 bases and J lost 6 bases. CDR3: CASSLVPGQGASNSPLHF. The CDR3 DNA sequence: TGTGCCAGCAGCTTGGTCCCGGGACAGGGGGCATCTAATTCACCCCTCCACTTT.

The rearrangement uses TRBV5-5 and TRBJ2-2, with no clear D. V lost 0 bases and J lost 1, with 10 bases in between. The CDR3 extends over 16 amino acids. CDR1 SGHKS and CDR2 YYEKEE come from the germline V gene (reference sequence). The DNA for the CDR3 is TGTGCCAGCAGCTTGGTGCGTATACGGAACACCGGGGAGCTGTTTTTT. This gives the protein CASSLVRIRNTGELFF. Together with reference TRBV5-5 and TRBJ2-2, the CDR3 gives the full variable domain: DAGVTQSPTHLIKTRGQQVTLRCSPISGHKSVSWYQQVLGQGPQFIFQYYEKEERGRGNFPDRFSARQFPNYSSELNVNALLLGDSALYLCASSLVRIRNTGELFFGEGSRLTVL.

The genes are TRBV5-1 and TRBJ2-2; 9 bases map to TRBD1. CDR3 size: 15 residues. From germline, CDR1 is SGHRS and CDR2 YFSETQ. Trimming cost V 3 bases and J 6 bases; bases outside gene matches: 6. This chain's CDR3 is CASSSDRGAAGELFF. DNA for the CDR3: TGCGCCAGCAGCTCAGACAGGGGGGCGGCCGGGGAGCTGTTTTTT.

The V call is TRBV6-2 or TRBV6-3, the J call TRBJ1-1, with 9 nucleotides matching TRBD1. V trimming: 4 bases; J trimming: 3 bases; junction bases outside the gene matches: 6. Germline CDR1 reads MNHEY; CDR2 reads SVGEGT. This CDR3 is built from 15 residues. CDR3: CASSSPHRGHTEAFF. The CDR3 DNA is TGTGCCAGCAGTTCCCCCCACAGGGGGCACACTGAAGCTTTCTTT.

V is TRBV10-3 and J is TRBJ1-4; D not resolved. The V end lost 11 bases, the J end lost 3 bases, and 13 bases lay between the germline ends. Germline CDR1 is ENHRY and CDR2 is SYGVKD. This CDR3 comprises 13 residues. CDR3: CAATGGPNEKLFF. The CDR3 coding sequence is TGTGCCGCCACCGGTGGGCCTAATGAAAAACTGTTTTTT.

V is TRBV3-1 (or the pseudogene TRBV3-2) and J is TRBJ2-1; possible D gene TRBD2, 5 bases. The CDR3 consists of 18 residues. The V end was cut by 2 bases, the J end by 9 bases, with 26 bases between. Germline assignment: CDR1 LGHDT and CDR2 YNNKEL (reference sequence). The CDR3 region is CASSQKKGLRVEAGEQFF. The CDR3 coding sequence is TGTGCCAGCAGCCAAAAAAAAGGGCTTCGGGTCGAGGCGGGTGAGCAGTTCTTC.

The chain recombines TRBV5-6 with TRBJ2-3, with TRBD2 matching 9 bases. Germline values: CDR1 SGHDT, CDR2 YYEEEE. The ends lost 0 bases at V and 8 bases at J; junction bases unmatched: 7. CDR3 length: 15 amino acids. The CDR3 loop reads CASSLESGGPSTQYF. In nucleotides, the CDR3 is TGTGCCAGCAGCTTGGAAAGCGGGGGGCCGAGTACGCAGTATTTT.

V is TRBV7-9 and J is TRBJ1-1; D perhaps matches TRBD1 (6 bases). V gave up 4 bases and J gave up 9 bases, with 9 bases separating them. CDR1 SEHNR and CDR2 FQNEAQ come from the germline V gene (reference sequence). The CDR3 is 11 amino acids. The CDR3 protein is CASSSGTQAFF. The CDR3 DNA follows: TGTGCCAGCAGCTCGGGGACACAAGCTTTCTTT.

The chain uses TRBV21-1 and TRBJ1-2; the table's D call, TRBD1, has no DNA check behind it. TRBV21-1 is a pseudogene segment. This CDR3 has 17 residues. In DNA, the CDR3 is TGTGCCAGCAGCAAAGGGGACAGGATTCCCGCTAACTATGGCTACACCTTC. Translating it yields CASSKGDRIPANYGYTF.

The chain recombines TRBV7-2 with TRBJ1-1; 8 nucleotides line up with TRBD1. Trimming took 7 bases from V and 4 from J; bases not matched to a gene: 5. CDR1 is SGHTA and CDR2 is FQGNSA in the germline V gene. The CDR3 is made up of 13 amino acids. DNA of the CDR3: TGTGCCAGCAACGACAGGGGTTCCACTGAAGCTTTCTTT. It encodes CASNDRGSTEAFF. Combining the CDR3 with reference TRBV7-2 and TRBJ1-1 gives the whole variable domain GAGVSQSPSNKVTEKGKDVELRCDPISGHTALYWYRQSLGQGLEFLIYFQGNSAPDKSGLPSDRFSAERTGGSVSTLTIQRTQQEDSAVYLCASNDRGSTEAFFGQGTRLTVV.

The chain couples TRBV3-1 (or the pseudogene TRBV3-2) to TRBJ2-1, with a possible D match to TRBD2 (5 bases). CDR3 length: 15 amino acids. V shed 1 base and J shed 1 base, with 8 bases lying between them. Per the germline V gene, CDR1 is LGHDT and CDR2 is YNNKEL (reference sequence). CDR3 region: CASSQGTVSYNEQFF. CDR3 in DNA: TGTGCCAGCAGCCAAGGGACTGTTTCCTACAATGAGCAGTTCTTC.

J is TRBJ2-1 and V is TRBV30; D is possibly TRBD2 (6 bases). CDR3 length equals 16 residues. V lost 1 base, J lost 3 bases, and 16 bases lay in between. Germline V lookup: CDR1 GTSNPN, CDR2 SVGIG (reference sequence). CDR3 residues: CAWSEVGAGSYNEQFF. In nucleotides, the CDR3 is TGTGCCTGGAGTGAGGTTGGGGCGGGAAGCTACAATGAGCAGTTCTTC. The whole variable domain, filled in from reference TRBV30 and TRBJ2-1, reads SQTIHQWPATLVQPVGSPLSLECTVEGTSNPNLYWYRQAAGRGLQLLFYSVGIGQISSEVPQNLSASRPQDRQFILSSKKLLLSDSGFYLCAWSEVGAGSYNEQFFGPGTRLTVL.

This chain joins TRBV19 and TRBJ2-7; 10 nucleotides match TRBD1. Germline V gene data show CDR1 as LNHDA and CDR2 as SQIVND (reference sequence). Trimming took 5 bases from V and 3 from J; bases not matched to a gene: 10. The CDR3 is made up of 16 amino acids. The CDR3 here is CASSGALGQGGYEQYF. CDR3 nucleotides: TGTGCCAGTAGTGGGGCCTTAGGACAGGGGGGCTACGAGCAGTACTTC.

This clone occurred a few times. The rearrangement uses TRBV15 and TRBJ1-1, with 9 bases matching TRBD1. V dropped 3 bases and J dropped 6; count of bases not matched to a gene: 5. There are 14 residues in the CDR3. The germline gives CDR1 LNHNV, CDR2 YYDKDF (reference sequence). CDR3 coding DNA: TGTGCCACCAGCAGGAGGGACAGGGAAGCTGAAGCTTTCTTT. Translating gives CATSRRDREAEAFF.

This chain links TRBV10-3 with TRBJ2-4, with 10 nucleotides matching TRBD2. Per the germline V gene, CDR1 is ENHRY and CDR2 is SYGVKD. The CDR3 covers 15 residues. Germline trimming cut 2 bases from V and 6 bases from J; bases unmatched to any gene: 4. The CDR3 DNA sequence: TGTGCCATCAGTGAGGAAGCTAGCGGGAGAAACATTCAGTACTTC. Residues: CAISEEASGRNIQYF.

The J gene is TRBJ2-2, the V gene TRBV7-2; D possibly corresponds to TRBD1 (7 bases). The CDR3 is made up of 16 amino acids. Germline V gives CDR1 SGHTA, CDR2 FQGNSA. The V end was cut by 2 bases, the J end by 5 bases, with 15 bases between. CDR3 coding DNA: TGTGCCAGCAGCTTACGAGGGGGCGCGGGAACCGGGGAGCTGTTTTTT. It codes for CASSLRGGAGTGELFF. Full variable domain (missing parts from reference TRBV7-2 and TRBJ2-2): GAGVSQSPSNKVTEKGKDVELRCDPISGHTALYWYRQSLGQGLEFLIYFQGNSAPDKSGLPSDRFSAERTGGSVSTLTIQRTQQEDSAVYLCASSLRGGAGTGELFFGEGSRLTVL.

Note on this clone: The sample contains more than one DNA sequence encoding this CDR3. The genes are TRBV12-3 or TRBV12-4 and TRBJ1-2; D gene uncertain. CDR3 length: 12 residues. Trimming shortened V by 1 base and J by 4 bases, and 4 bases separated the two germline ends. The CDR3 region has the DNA TGTGCCAGCAGTTTAGGGGCCTATGGCTACACCTTC. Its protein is CASSLGAYGYTF.

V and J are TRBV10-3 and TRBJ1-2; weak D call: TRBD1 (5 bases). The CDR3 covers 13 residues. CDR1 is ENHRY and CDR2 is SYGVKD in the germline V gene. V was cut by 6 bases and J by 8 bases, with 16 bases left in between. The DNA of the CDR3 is TGTGCCATCAGGAATACACAGGTGGGGGGCTACACCTTC. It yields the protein CAIRNTQVGGYTF.

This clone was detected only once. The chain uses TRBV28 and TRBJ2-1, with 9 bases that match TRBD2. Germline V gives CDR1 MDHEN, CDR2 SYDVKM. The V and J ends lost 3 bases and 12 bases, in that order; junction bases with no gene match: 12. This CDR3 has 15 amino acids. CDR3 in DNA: TGTGCCAGCAGTTTTTACAGCGGGAGGCCCCGTGGGCAGTTCTTC. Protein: CASSFYSGRPRGQFF. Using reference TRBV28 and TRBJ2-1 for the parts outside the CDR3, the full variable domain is DVKVTQSSRYLVKRTGEKVFLECVQDMDHENMFWYRQDPGLGLRLIYFSYDVKMKEKGDIPEGYSVSREKKERFSLILESASTNQTSMYLCASSFYSGRPRGQFFGPGTRLTVL.

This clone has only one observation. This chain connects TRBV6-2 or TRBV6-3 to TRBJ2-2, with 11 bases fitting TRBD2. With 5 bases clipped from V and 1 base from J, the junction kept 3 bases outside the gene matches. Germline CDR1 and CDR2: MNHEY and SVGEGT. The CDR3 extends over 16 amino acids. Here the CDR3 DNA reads TGTGCCAGCAGTCCCGGACTAGCGGGGAACACCGGGGAGCTGTTTTTT. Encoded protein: CASSPGLAGNTGELFF.

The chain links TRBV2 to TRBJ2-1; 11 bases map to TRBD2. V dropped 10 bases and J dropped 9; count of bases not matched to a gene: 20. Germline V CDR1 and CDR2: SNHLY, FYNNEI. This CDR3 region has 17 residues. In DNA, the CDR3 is TGTGCCAACTCGGAGTATAGCGGGGGGGCCGGGGCACGTGAGCAGTTCTTC. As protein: CANSEYSGGAGAREQFF.